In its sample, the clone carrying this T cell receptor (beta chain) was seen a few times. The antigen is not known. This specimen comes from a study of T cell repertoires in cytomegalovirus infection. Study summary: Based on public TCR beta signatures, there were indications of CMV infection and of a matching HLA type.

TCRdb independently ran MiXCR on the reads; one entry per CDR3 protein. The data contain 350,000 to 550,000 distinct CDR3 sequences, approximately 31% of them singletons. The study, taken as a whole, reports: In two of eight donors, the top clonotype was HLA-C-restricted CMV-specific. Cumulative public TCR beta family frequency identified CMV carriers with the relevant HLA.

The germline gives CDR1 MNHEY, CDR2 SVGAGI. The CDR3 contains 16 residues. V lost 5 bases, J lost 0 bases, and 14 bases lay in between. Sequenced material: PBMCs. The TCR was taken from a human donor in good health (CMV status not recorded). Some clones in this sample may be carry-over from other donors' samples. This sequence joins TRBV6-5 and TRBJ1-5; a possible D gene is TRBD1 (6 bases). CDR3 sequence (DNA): TGTGCCAGCAGTCCCGGACAGAGAAGTAGCAATCAGCCCCAGCATTTT. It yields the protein CASSPGQRSSNQPQHF.